This T cell receptor (beta chain) was sequenced in a study of blood T cell repertoires in COVID-19. Assay used: immunoSEQ multiplex PCR; TCRdb lists only in-frame clones, some missing. The top ten clones hold approximately 15% of a sample with some 180,000 clones, 80% of them seen once. Enrollees, roughly 18 to 89 years old, lived in approximately 25 US areas. A case of COVID-19 had been met by exposed participants within 2 weeks before study entry. There are 14 residues in the CDR3. V lost 2 bases, J lost 2 bases, and 10 bases lay in between. Germline V lookup: CDR1 MDHEN, CDR2 SYDVKM. This clone was seen once.

The specimen sequenced was PBMCs or T cells enriched from blood (not recorded which). The chain carries TRBV28 and TRBJ2-7, with no clear D. This TCR derives from a man in his 60s who had been exposed to COVID-19. CDR3 nucleotides: TGTGCCAGCAGTTTACATGCGTCTACCTACGAGCAGTACTTC. Its protein is CASSLHASTYEQYF.